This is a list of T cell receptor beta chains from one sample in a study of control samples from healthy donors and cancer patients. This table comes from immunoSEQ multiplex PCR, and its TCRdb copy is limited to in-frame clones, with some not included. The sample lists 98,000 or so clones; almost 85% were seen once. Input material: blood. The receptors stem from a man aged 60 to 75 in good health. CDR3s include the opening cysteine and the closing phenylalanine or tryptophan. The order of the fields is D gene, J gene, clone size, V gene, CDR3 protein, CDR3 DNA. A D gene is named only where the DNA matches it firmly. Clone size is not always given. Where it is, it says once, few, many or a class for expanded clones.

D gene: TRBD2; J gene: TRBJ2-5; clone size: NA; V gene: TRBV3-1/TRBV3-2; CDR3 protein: CASSQVRTGTTLYF; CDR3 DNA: TGTGCCAGCAGCCAAGTCAGAACGGGGACTACCTTGTACTTC
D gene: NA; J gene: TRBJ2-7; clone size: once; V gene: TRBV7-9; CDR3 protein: CASSPGMGYEQYF; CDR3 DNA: TGTGCCAGCAGCCCCGGTATGGGCTACGAGCAGTACTTC
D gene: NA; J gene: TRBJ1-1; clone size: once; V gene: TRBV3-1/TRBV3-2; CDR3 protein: CASSQFENTEAFF; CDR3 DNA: TGTGCCAGCAGCCAGTTTGAGAACACTGAAGCTTTCTTT
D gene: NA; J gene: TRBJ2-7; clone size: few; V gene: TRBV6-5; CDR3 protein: CASRENQGEQYF; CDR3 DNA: TGTGCCAGCAGAGAGAATCAGGGTGAGCAGTACTTC
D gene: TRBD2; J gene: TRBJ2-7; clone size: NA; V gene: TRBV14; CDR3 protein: CASSQDISGSYEQYF; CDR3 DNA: TGTGCCAGCAGCCAAGATATCAGCGGGAGTTACGAGCAGTACTTC
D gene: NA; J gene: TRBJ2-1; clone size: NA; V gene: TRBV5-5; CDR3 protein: CASSLASESSYNEQFF; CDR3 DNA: TGTGCCAGCAGCTTGGCGTCGGAGAGCTCCTACAATGAGCAGTTCTTC
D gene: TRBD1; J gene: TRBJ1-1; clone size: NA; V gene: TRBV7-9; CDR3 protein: CASSFRDRDTEAFF; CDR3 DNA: TGTGCCAGCAGCTTCCGGGACAGGGACACTGAAGCTTTCTTT
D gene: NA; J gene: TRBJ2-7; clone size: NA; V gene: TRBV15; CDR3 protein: CATSRDRGAPYEQYF; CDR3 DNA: TGTGCCACCAGCAGAGATCGGGGAGCCCCCTACGAGCAGTACTTC
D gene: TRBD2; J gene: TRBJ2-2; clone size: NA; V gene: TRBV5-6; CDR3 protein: CASSPLAGVTGELFF; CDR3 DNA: TGTGCCAGCAGCCCGCTAGCGGGAGTCACCGGGGAGCTGTTTTTT
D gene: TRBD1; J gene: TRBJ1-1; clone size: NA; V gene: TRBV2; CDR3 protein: CASSEQGVNTEAFF; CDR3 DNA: TGTGCCAGCAGTGAACAGGGGGTAAACACTGAAGCTTTCTTT
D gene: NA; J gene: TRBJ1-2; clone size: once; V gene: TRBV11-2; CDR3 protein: CASSLVGLNYGYTF; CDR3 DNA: TGTGCCAGCAGCTTAGTGGGACTTAACTATGGCTACACCTTC
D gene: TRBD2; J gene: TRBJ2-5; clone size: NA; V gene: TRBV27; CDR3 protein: CASSGEPSGAQETQYF; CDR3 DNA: TGTGCCAGCAGTGGGGAGCCTAGCGGGGCCCAAGAGACCCAGTACTTC
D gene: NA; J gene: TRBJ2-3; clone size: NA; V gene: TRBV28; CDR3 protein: CASSRTSYGDTQYF; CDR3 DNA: TGTGCCAGCAGTCGAACTAGCTACGGGGATACGCAGTATTTT
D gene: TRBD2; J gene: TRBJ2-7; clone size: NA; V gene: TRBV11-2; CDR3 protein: CASSLAGTSVYEQYF; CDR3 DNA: TGTGCCAGCAGCTTGGCCGGGACTAGCGTCTACGAGCAGTACTTC
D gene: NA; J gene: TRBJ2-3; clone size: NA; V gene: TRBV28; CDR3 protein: CASSLTGTSTDTQYF; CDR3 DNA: TGTGCCAGCAGTTTGACAGGGACTAGCACAGATACGCAGTATTTT
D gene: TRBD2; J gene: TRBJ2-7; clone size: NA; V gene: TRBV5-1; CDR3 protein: CASSLAGRRGGTYEQYF; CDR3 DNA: TGCGCCAGCAGCTTGGCCGGGAGGCGGGGGGGAACCTACGAGCAGTACTTC
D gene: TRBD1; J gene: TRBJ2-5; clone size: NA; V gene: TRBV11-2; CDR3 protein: CASSLVGTGGGQETQYF; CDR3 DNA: TGTGCCAGCAGCTTAGTCGGGACAGGGGGCGGACAAGAGACCCAGTACTTC
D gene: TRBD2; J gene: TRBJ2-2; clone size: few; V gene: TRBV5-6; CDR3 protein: CASSLGTSGRELFF; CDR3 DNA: TGTGCCAGCAGCCTCGGGACTAGCGGGCGGGAGCTGTTTTTT
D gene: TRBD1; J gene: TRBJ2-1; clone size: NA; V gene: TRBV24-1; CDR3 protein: CATSGTGGNEQFF; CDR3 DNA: TGTGCCACCAGTGGGACAGGGGGGAATGAGCAGTTCTTC
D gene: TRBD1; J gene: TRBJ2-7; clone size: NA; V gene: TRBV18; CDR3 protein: CASSPFKTGGSYEQYF; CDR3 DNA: TGTGCCAGCTCACCATTCAAAACAGGGGGCTCCTACGAGCAGTACTTC
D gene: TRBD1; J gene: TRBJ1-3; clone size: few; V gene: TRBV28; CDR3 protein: CASRGGGSSGNTIYF; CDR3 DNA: TGTGCCAGCAGGGGAGGGGGCAGCTCTGGAAACACCATATATTTT
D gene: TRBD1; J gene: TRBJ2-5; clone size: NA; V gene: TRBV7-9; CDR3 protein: CASSKNDRGTQYF; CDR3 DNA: TGTGCCAGCAGCAAAAACGACAGGGGGACCCAGTACTTC
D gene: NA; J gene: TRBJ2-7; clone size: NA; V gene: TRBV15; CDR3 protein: CATSHTPGGVEQYF; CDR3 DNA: TGTGCCACCAGTCACACCCCCGGGGGAGTAGAGCAGTACTTC
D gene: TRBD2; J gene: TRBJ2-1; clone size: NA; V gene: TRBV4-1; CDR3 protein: CASSQEEGRTSGSNEQFF; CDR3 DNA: TGCGCCAGCAGCCAAGAGGAGGGAAGGACTAGCGGGAGCAATGAGCAGTTCTTC
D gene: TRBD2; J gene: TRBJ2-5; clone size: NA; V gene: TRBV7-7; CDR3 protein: CASSLVVAGVESTWETQYF; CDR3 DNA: TGTGCCAGCAGCTTAGTGGTAGCGGGCGTTGAATCTACCTGGGAGACCCAGTACTTC
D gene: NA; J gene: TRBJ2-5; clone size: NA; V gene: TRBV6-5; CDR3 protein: CATDEQGRETQYF; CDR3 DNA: TGTGCCACTGATGAACAGGGAAGAGAGACCCAGTACTTC
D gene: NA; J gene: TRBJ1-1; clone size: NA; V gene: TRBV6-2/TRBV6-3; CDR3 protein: CASSYSLLKGLWTEAFF; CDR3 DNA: TGTGCCAGCAGTTACTCGCTTTTGAAGGGTCTGTGGACTGAAGCTTTCTTT
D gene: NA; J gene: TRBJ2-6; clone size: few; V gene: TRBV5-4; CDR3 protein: CASSRPGVSGANVLTF; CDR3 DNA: TGTGCCAGCAGTCGACCAGGGGTATCTGGGGCCAACGTCCTGACTTTC
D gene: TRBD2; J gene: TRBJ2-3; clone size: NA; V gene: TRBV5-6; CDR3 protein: CASSLASGGTSTDTQYF; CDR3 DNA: TGTGCCAGCAGCTTAGCTAGCGGCGGTACTAGCACAGATACGCAGTATTTT
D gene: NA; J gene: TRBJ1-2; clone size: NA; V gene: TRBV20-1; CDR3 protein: CSATGTYGYTF; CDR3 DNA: TGCAGTGCCACCGGGACCTATGGCTACACCTTC
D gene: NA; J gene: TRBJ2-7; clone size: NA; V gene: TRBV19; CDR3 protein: CASSIGSAETYEQYF; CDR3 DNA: TGTGCCAGTAGTATTGGGTCCGCCGAGACCTACGAGCAGTACTTC
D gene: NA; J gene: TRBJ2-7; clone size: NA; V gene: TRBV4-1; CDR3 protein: CASSQDASPYEQYF; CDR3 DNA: TGCGCCAGCAGCCAAGATGCTAGCCCCTACGAGCAGTACTTC
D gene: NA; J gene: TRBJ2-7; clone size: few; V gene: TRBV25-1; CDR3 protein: CASSEYPGDEQYF; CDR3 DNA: TGTGCCAGCAGTGAATATCCAGGGGACGAGCAGTACTTC
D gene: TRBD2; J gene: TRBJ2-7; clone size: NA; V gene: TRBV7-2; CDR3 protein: CASSLTSASYEQYF; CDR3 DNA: TGTGCCAGCAGCTTAACTAGCGCGTCCTACGAGCAGTACTTC
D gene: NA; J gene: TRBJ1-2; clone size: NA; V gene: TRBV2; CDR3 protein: CASSASSYGYTF; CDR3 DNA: TGTGCCAGCAGTGCTTCGAGCTATGGCTACACCTTC
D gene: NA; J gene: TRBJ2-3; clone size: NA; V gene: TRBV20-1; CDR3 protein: CSARAADTQYF; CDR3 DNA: TGCAGTGCCCGAGCTGCCGATACGCAGTATTTT
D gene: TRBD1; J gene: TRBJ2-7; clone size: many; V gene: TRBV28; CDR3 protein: CASRPGGPTTYEQYF; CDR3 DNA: TGTGCCAGCAGACCAGGGGGCCCTACCACCTACGAGCAGTACTTC
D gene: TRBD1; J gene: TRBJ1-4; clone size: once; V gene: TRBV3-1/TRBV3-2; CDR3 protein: CASSQDPRGREKLFF; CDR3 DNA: TGTGCCAGCAGCCAAGATCCCAGGGGGCGTGAAAAACTGTTTTTT
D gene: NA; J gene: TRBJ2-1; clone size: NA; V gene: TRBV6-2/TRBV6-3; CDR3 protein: CASSVYDEQFF; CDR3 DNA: TGTGCCAGCAGTGTATATGATGAGCAGTTCTTC
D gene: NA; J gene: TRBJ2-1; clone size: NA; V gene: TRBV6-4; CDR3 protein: CASSDSGGGNEQFF; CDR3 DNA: TGTGCCAGCAGTGACTCAGGGGGGGGCAATGAGCAGTTCTTC
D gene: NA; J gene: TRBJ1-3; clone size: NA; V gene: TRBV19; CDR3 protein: CASIPPGAGGNTIYF; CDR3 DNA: TGTGCCAGTATTCCCCCAGGGGCGGGAGGAAACACCATATATTTT
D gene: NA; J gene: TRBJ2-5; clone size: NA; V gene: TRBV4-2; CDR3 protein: CASSQGLAGVEETQYF; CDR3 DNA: TGTGCCAGCAGCCAAGGCCTGGCAGGAGTGGAGGAGACCCAGTACTTC
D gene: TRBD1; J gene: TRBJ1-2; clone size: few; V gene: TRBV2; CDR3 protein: CASSETGSRYYGYTF; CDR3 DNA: TGTGCCAGCAGTGAGACAGGGAGTAGGTACTATGGCTACACCTTC
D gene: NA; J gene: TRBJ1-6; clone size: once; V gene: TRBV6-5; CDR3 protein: CASSRTIPNSPLHF; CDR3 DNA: TGTGCCAGCAGCCGGACCATCCCTAATTCACCCCTCCACTTT
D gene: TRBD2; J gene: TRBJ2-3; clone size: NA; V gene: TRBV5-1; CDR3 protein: CASSRGGGDTQYF; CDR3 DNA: TGCGCCAGCAGCCGGGGGGGCGGGGATACGCAGTATTTT
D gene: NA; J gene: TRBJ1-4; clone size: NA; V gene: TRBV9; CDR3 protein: CASSVGRAKEEKLFF; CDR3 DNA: TGTGCCAGCAGCGTAGGTAGGGCGAAGGAAGAAAAACTGTTTTTT
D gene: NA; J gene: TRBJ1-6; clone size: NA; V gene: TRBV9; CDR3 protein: CASSVAGVSPLHF; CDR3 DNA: TGTGCCAGCAGCGTAGCTGGGGTGTCACCCCTCCACTTT
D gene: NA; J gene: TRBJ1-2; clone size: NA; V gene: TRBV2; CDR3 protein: CASSERPYGYTF; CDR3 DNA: TGTGCCAGCAGTGAGCGGCCATATGGCTACACCTTC